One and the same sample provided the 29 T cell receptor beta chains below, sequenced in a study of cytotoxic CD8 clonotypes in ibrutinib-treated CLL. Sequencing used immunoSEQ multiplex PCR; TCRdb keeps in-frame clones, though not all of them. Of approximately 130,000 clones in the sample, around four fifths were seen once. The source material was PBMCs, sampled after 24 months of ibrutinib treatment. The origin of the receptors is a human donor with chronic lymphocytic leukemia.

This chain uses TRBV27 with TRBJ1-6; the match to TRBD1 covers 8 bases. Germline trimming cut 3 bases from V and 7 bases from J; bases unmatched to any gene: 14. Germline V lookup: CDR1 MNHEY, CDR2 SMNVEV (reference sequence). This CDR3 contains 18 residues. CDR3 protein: CASSFRTGKEGRNSPLHF. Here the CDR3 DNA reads TGTGCCAGCAGTTTCCGGACAGGGAAGGAAGGAAGGAATTCACCCCTCCACTTT.

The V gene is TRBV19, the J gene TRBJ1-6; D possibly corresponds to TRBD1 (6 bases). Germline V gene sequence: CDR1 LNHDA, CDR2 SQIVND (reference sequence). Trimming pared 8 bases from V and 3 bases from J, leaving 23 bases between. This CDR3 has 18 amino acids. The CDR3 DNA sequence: TGTGCCAGTTCCCGGGCCACAGGGCTCTCGAACTATAATTCACCCCTCCACTTT. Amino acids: CASSRATGLSNYNSPLHF.

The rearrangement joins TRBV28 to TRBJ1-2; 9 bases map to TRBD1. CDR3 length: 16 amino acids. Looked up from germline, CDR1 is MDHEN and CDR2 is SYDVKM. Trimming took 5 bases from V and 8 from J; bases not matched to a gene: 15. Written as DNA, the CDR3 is TGTGCCAGCAGTCCCCCAGGGAGGACAGGGGCTAACGGCTACACCTTC. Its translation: CASSPPGRTGANGYTF.

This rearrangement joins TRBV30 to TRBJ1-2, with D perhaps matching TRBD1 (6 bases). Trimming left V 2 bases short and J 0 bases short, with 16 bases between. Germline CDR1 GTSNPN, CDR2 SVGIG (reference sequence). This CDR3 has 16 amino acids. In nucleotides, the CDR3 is TGTGCCTGGAGTACTGCCGACAGGTTGGCTAACTATGGCTACACCTTC. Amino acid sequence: CAWSTADRLANYGYTF.

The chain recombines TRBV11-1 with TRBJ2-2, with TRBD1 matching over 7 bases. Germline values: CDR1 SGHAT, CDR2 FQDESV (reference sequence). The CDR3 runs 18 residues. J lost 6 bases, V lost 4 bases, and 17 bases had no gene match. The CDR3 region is CASSYFSRQGQVSGELFF. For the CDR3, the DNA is TGTGCCAGCAGCTACTTTTCGAGACAGGGCCAGGTGTCCGGGGAGCTGTTTTTT.

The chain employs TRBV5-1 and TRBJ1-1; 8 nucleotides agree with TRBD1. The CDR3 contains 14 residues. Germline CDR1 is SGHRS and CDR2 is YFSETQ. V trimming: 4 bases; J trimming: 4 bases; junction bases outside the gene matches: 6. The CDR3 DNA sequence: TGCGCCAGCAGCACCTCGGACAGGGTCACTGAAGCTTTCTTT. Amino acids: CASSTSDRVTEAFF.

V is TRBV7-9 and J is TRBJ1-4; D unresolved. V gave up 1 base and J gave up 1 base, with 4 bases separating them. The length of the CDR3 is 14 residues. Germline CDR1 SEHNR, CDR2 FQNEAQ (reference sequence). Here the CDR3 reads CASSLGVTNEKLFF. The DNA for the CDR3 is TGTGCCAGCAGCTTAGGGGTAACTAATGAAAAACTGTTTTTT.

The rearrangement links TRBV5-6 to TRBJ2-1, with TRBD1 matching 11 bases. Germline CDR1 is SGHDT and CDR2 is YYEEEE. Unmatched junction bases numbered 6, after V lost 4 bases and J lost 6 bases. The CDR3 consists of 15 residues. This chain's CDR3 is CASSDPGTGGNEQFF. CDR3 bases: TGTGCCAGCAGCGACCCCGGGACAGGGGGCAATGAGCAGTTCTTC.

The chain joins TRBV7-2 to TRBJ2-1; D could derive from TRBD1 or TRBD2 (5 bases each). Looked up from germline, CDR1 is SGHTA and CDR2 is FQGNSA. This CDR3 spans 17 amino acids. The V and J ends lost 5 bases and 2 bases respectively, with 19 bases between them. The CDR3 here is CASSPDGASGTYNEQFF. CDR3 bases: TGTGCCAGCAGCCCTGACGGGGCTTCGGGGACCTACAATGAGCAGTTCTTC.

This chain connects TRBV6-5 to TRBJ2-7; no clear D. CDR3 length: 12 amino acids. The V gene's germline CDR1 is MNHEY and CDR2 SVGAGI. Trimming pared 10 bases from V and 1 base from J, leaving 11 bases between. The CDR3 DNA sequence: TGTGCCACCCTATCGGATTCCTACGAGCAGTACTTC. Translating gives CATLSDSYEQYF.

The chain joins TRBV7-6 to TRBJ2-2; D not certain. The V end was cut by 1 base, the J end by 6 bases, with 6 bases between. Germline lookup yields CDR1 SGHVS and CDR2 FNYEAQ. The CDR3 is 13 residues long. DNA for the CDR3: TGTGCCAGCAGCTTAGGCCCGGCCGGGGAGCTGTTTTTT. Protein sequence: CASSLGPAGELFF. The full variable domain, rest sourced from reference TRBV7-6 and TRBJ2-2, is GAGVSQSPRYKVTKRGQDVALRCDPISGHVSLYWYRQALGQGPEFLTYFNYEAQQDKSGLPNDRFSAERPEGSISTLTIQRTEQRDSAMYRCASSLGPAGELFFGEGSRLTVL.

The CDR3 loop reads CASTNLSYNSPLHF. CDR3 nucleotides: TGCGCCAGCACCAACCTCTCCTATAATTCACCCCTCCACTTT. V is TRBV5-1 and J is TRBJ1-6; D not certain. This CDR3 region has 14 residues. Trimming removed 6 bases from V and 0 bases from J, with 7 bases in between. The germline CDR1 and CDR2 sequences are SGHRS and YFSETQ.

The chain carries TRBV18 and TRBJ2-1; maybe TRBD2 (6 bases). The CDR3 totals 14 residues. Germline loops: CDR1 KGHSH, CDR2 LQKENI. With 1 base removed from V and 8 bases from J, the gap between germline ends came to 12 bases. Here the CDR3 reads CASSPLSGSDEQFF. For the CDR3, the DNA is TGTGCCAGCTCACCACTATCCGGGAGCGATGAGCAGTTCTTC.

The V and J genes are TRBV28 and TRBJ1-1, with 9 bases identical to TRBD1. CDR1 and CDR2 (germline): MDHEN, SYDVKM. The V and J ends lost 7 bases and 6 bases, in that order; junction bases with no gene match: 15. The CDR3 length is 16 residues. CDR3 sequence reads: CASTSRDRVMGAEAFF. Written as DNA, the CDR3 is TGTGCCAGCACCTCGAGGGACAGGGTAATGGGCGCTGAAGCTTTCTTT.

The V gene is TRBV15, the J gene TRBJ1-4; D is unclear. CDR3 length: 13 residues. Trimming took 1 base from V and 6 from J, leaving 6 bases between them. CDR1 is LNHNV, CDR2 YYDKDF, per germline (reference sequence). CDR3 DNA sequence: TGTGCCACCAGCAGAGGTGGGGATGAAAAACTGTTTTTT. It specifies CATSRGGDEKLFF.

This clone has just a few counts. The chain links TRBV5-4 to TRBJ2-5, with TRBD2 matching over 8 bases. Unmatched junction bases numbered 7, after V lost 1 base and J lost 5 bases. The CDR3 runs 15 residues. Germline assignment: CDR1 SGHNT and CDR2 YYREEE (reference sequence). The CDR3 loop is CASSLSGGPLETQYF. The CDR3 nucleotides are TGTGCCAGCAGCTTGTCGGGGGGGCCGTTGGAGACCCAGTACTTC.

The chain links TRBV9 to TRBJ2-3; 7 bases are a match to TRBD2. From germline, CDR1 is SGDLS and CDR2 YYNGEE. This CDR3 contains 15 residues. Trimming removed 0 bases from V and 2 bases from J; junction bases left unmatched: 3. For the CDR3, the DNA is TGTGCCAGCAGCGTAGGCGGGGGAAACACAGATACGCAGTATTTT. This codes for CASSVGGGNTDTQYF.

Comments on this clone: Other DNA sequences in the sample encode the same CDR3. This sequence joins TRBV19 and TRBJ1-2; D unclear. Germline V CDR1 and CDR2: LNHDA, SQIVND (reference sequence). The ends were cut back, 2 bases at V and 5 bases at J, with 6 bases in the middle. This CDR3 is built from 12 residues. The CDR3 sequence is CASSISVYGYTF. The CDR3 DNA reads TGTGCCAGTAGTATATCAGTTTATGGCTACACCTTC.

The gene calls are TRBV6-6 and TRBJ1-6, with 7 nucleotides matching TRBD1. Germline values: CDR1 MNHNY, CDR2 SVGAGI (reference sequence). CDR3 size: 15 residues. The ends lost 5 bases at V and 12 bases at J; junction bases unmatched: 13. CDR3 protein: CASSAGTATSKPLHF. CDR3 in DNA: TGTGCCAGCAGTGCCGGGACAGCAACCTCCAAACCCCTCCACTTT.

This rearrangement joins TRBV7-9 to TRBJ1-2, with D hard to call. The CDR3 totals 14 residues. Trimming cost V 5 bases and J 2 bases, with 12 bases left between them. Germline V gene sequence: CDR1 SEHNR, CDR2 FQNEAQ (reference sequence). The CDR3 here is CASSRPGNNYGYTF. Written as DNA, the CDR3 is TGTGCCAGCAGCCGCCCTGGGAACAACTATGGCTACACCTTC.

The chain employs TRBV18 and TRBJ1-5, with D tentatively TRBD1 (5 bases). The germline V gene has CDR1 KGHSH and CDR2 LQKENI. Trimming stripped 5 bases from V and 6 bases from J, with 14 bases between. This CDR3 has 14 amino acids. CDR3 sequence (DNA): TGTGCCAGCTCAGACCGAGGGGTCCCTCAGCCCCAGCATTTT. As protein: CASSDRGVPQPQHF.

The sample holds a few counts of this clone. In DNA, the CDR3 is TGTGCCACCCTTGGAGCTGGGGCCAACGTCCTGACTTTC. It is translated as CATLGAGANVLTF. The chain combines TRBV10-3 with TRBJ2-6; D gene ambiguous. V lost 10 bases, J lost 2 bases, and 9 bases lay in between. Germline V gene data show CDR1 as ENHRY and CDR2 as SYGVKD. The CDR3 spans 13 residues.

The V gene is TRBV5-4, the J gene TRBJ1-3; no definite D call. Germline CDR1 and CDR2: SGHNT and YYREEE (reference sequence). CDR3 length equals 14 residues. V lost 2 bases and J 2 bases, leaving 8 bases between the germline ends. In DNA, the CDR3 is TGTGCCAGCAGCTTAGGGAGTCCTGGAAACACCATATATTTT. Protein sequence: CASSLGSPGNTIYF.

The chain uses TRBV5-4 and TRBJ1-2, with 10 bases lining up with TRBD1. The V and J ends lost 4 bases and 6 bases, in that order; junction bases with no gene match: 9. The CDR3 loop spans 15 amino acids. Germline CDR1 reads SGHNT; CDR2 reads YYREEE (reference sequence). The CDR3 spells CASSEPTGGVNGYTF. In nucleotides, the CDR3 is TGTGCCAGCAGCGAACCGACAGGGGGCGTTAATGGCTACACCTTC.

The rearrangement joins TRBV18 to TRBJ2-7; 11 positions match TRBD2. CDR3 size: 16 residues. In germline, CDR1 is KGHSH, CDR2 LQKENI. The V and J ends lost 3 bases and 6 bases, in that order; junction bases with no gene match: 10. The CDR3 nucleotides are TGTGCCAGCTCACCCTTCGTAAAGCTAGCGGGAGGCGAGCAGTACTTC. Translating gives CASSPFVKLAGGEQYF.

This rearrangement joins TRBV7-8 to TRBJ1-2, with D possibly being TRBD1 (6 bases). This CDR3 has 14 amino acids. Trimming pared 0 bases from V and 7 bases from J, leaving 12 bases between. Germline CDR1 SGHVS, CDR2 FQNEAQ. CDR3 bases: TGTGCCAGCAGCTTAGCGGCAGGGGCGGGTGGCTACACCTTC. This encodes CASSLAAGAGGYTF.

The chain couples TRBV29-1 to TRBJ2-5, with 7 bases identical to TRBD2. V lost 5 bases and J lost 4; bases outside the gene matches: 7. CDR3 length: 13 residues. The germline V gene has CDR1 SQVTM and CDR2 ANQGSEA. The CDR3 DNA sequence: TGCAGCGTTTTTCCCACTAGCGTAGAGACCCAGTACTTC. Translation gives CSVFPTSVETQYF. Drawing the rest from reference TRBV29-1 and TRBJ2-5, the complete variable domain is SAVISQKPSRDICQRGTSLTIQCQVDSQVTMMFWYRQQPGQSLTLIATANQGSEATYESGFVIDKFPISRPNLTFSTLTVSNMSPEDSSIYLCSVFPTSVETQYFGPGTRLLVL.

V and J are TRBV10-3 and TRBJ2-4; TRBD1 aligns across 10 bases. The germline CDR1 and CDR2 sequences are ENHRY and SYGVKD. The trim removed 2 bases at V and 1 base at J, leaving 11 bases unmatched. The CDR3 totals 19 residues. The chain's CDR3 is CAISEQTGGAGMAKNIQYF. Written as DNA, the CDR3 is TGTGCCATCAGTGAGCAGACAGGGGGCGCGGGTATGGCCAAAAACATTCAGTACTTC.

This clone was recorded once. The chain's CDR3 is CASSLKAGNNEQFF. CDR3 bases: TGTGCCAGCAGCTTAAAGGCAGGGAACAATGAGCAGTTCTTC. The chain employs TRBV7-2 and TRBJ2-1; D perhaps matches TRBD1 (5 bases). The V end was cut by 2 bases, the J end by 5 bases, with 10 bases between. CDR3 length: 14 residues. The germline gives CDR1 SGHTA, CDR2 FQGNSA.